One TCR beta chain is described in this entry. Trimming took off 5 bases at V and 6 bases at J, with 7 bases between the two ends. This CDR3 is built from 11 residues. Germline V gene data show CDR1 as GTSNPN and CDR2 as SVGIG (reference sequence). This sample was included in a study of neoadjuvant anti-PD-1 for oral cavity cancer. The method was immunoSEQ multiplex PCR; TCRdb's version includes in-frame clones alone and lacks a portion of them. The sample yields tens of thousands of clones, about 86% seen once. The sample was PBMCs, taken before nivolumab (anti-PD-1) treatment. The J gene is TRBJ2-2, the V gene TRBV30; the D is unclear. This receptor was obtained from a person aged 40-85 years with oral cavity squamous cell carcinoma. The CDR3 DNA follows: TGTGCCTGGGACGTAGCCGGGGAGCTGTTTTTT. Translated, it gives CAWDVAGELFF. Together with reference TRBV30 and TRBJ2-2, the CDR3 gives the full variable domain: SQTIHQWPATLVQPVGSPLSLECTVEGTSNPNLYWYRQAAGRGLQLLFYSVGIGQISSEVPQNLSASRPQDRQFILSSKKLLLSDSGFYLCAWDVAGELFFGEGSRLTVL.